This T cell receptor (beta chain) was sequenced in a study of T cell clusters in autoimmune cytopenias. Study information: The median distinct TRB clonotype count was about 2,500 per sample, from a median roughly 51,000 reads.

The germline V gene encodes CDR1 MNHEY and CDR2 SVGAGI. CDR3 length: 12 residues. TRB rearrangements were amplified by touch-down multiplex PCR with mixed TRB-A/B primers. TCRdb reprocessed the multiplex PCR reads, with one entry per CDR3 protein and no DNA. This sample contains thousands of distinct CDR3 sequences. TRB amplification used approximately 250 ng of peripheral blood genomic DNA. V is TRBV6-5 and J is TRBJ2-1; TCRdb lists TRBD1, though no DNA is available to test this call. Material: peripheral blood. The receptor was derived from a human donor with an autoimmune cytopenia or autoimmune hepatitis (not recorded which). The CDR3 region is CASRTGANEQFF.